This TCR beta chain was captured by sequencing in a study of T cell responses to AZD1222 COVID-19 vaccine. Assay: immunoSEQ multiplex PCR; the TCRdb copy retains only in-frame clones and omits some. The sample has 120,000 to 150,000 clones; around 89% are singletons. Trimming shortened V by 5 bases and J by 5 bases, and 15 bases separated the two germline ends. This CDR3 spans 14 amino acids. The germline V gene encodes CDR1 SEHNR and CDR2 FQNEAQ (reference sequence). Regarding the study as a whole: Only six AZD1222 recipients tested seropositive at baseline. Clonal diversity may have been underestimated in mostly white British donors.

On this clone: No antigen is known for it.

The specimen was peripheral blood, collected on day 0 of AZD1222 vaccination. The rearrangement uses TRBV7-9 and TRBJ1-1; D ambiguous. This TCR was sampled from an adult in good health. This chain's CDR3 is CASSPLAGRTEAFF. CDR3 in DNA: TGTGCCAGCAGCCCGCTAGCAGGACGGACTGAAGCTTTCTTT. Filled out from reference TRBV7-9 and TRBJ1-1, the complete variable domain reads DTGVSQNPRHKITKRGQNVTFRCDPISEHNRLYWYRQTLGQGPEFLTYFQNEAQLEKSRLLSDRFSAERPKGSFSTLEIQRTEQGDSAMYLCASSPLAGRTEAFFGQGTRLTVV.